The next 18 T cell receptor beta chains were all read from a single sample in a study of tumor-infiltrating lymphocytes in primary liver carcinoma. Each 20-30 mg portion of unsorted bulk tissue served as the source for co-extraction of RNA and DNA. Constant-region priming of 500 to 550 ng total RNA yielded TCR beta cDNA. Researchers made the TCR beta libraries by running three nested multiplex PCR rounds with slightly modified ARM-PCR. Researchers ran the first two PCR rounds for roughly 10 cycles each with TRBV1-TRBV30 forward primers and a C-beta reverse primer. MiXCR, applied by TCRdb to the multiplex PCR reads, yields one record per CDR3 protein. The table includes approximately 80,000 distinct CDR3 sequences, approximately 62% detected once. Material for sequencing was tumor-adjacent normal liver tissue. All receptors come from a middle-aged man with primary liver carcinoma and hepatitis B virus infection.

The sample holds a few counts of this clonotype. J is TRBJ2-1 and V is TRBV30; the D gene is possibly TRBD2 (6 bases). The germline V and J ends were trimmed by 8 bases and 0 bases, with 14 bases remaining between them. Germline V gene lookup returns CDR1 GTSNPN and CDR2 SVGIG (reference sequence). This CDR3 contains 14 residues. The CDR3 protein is CARTIPFSYNEQFF. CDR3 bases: TGTGCCCGGACTATACCGTTCTCCTACAATGAGCAGTTCTTC.

The CDR3 is CASSLPGTDSPLHF. CDR3 nucleotide sequence: TGTGCCAGCAGTTTACCGGGGACCGATTCACCCCTCCACTTT. The chain recombines TRBV12-3 or TRBV12-4 with TRBJ1-6; D possibly corresponds to TRBD1 (5 bases). CDR3 length: 14 amino acids. V was trimmed by 2 bases and J by 8 bases, leaving 10 bases between them.

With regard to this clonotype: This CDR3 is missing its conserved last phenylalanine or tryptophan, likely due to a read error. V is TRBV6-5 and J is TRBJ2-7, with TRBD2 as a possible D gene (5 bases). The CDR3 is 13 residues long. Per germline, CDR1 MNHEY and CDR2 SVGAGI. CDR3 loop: CVSRELGDYEQYS. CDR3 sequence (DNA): TGTGTCAGCAGAGAGTTGGGAGACTACGAGCAGTACTCC.

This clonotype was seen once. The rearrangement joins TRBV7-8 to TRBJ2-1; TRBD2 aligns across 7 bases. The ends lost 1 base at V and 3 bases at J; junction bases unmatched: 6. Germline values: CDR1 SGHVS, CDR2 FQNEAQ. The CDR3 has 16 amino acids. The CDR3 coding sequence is TGTGCCAGCAGCTTAGATGACGGGGGGTACTACAATGAGCAGTTCTTC. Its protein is CASSLDDGGYYNEQFF.

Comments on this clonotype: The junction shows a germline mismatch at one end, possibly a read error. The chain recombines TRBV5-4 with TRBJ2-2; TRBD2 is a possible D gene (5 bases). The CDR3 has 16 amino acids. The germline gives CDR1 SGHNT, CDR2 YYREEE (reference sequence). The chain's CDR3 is CASSSTPPKNTGELFF. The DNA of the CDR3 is TGTGCCAGTAGCTCCACTCCACCAAAGAACACCGGGGAGCTCTTTTTT.

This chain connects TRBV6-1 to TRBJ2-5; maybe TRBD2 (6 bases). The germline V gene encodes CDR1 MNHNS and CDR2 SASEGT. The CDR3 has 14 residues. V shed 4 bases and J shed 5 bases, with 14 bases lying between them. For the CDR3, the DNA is TGTGCCAGCAGTGCAAGACTAGTCCAGGAGACCCAGTACTTC. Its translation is CASSARLVQETQYF.

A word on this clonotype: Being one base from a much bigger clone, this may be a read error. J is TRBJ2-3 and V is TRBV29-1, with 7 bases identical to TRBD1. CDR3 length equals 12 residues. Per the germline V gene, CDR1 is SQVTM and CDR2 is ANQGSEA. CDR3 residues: CSVGAKGATHYF. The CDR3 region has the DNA TGCAGCGTTGGTGCCAAGGGGGCTACGCACTATTTT.

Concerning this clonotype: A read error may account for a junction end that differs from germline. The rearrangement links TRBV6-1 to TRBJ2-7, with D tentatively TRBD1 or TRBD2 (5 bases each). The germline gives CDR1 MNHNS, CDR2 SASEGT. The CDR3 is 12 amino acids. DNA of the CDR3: TGTGCCAGCTTCCGGGGCTCCTGCGAGCAATACTTC. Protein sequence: CASFRGSCEQYF.

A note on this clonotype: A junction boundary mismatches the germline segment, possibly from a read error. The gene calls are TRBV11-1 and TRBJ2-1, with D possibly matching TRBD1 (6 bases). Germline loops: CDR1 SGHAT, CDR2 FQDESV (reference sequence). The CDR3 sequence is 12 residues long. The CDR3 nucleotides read TGTGCCAGTGCAGGGGCCTGCAATGAGCACTTCTTC. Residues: CASAGACNEHFF. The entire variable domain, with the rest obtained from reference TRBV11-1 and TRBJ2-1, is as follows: EAEVAQSPRYKITEKSQAVAFWCDPISGHATLYWYRQILGQGPELLVQFQDESVVDDSQLPKDRFSAERLKGVDSTLKIQPAELGDSAMYLCASAGACNEHFFGPGTRLTVL.

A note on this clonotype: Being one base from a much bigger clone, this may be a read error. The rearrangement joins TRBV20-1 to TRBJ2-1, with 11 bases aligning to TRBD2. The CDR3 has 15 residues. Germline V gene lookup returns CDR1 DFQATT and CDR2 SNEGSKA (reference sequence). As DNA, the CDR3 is TGCAGTGCTTTGGGACTAGCGGAGGTCTACGATGAGCAGTTCTTC. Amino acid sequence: CSALGLAEVYDEQFF.

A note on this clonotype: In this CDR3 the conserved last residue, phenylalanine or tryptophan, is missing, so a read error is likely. The CDR3 bases are TGTGCCAGCAGTTTCGGTCAGGGGAACATGAACACTGAAGCTTTCCTT. Translation: CASSFGQGNMNTEAFL. The chain recombines TRBV12-3 or TRBV12-4 with TRBJ1-1, with D possibly being TRBD1 (6 bases). This CDR3 has 16 residues. Trimming took off 3 bases at V and 0 bases at J, with 14 bases between the two ends.

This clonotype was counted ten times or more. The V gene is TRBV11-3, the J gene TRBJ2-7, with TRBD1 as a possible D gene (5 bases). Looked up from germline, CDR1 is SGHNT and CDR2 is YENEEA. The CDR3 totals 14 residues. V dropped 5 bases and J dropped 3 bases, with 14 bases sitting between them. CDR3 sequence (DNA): TGTGCCAGCAGCCCTGGAGAAGGGGACTACGAGCAGTACTTC. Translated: CASSPGEGDYEQYF.

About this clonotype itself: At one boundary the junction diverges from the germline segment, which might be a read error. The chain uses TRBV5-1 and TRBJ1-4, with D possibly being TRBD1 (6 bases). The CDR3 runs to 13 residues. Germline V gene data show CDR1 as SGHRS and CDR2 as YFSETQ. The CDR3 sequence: CASRQGSNEKLFF. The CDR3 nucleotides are TGCGCCAGCAGACAGGGCAGTAATGAAAAACTGTTTTTC.

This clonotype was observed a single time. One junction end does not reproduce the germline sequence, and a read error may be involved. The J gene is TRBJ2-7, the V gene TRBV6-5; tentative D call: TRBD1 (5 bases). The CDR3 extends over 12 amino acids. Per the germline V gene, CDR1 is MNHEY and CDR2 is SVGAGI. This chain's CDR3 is CASGHFSYERYF. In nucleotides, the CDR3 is TGTGCCAGTGGACACTTCTCATACGAGCGGTACTTC.

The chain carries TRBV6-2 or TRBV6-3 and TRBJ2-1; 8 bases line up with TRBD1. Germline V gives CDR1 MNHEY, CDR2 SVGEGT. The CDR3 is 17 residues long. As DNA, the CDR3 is TGTGCAAGAAGTTACGGGACCGGGACAGGTTACTACAATGAGCAGTTCTTC. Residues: CARSYGTGTGYYNEQFF.

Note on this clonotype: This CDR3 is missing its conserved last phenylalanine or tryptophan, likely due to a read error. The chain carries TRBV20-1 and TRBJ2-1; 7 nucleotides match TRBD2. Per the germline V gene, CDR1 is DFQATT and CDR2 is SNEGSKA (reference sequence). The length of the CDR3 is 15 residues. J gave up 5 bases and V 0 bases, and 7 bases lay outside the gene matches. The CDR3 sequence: CSARDIQRENNEQFL. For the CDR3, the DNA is TGCAGTGCTAGAGATATCCAGCGGGAAAACAATGAGCAGTTCCTC.

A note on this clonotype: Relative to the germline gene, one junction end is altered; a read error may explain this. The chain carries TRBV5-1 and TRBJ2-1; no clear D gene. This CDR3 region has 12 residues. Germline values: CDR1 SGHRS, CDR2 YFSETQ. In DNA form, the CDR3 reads TGCGCCAGCAGCCTTGGTGGTAATGTGCAGTTCTTC. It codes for CASSLGGNVQFF.

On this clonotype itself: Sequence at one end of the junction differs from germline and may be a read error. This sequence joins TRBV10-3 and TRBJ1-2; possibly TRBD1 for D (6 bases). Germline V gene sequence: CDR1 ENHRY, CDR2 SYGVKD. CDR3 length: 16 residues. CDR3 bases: TGTGTCATCAGTGAGTCAACAGGGCTCTCAGCCTATGGCTACACCTTC. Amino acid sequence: CVISESTGLSAYGYTF.